Listed below are T cell receptor beta chains from one sample, sequenced in a study of radiation and T cells in renal cell carcinoma. The table came from immunoSEQ multiplex PCR; TCRdb's copy has only in-frame clones and leaves some out. The repertoire holds 94,000 or so clones, with 82% as singletons. The sample consisted of blood, taken from a patient whose treatment included radiotherapy and nephrectomy. Every receptor here comes from a man in his fifties or sixties with renal cell carcinoma. The CDR3 runs from the conserved cysteine through the conserved F or W. A clone size is listed for some rows: how often the clone was seen (once, few, many), or a class if it is expanded.

>TRBV14|17|TRBJ1-1|-
CASSQVRSGVMNTEAFF
>TRBV4-1|17|TRBJ2-4|few
CASSQEGSGRRKNIQYF
>TRBV27|17|TRBJ2-7|-
CASSLTFLAGVNYEQYF
>TRBV11-3|13|TRBJ2-5|few
CASSYSPGKTQYF
>TRBV13|15|TRBJ2-6|-
CASSLESSGANVLTF
>TRBV5-4|18|TRBJ1-3|-
CASSLLGGSDFSGNTIYF
>TRBV19|15|TRBJ2-5|-
CASSMGSQKGETQYF
>TRBV14|16|TRBJ2-5|-
CASSQINQRSGGAQYF
>TRBV5-1|15|TRBJ1-5|-
CASSLAGLSNQPQHF
>TRBV15|16|TRBJ1-1|-
CATSRDSGASNTEAFF
>TRBV12-2|16|TRBJ2-7|-
CASRLAFNSGIYEQYF
>TRBV2|15|TRBJ1-1|-
CASSEAGGLATEAFF
>TRBV28|14|TRBJ2-7|-
CASSPPGSWGEQYF
>TRBV10-3|16|TRBJ2-3|-
CAISKSGTSGTDTQYF
>TRBV2|17|TRBJ2-3|-
CASSGAGWGSSADTQYF
>TRBV5-1|14|TRBJ2-1|-
CASSPVRGANEQFF
>TRBV5-1|13|TRBJ1-1|-
CASSEGDSLKAFF
>TRBV14|12|TRBJ2-5|-
CASSHIQETQYF